This T cell receptor beta chain was recovered during a study of T cells in Graves' hyperthyroidism and ophthalmopathy. Overall study context: At the time of initial diagnosis and before any treatment, peripheral blood was collected.

Broader study findings: Within blood appeared most thyroid clonotypes that had expanded above 0.001.

Points on this clonotype: Its antigen is not identified.

Researchers took RNA transcripts and amplified the TCR beta CDR3 regions from them. Carried out on the TCR CDR3, a first-round RT-PCR used the HTBI primer set. TCRdb passed the multiplex PCR reads through MiXCR, listing each CDR3 protein once. This table holds 390,000 or so distinct CDR3 sequences, 14% to 15% found once. The CDR3 contains 15 residues. V was shortened by 0 bases and J by 0 bases, with 9 bases between the two germline ends. Germline lookup yields CDR1 MNHEY and CDR2 SVGAGI. Exclusion followed for patients with uncontrolled infection, other autoimmune disease, pregnancy or lactation. This TCR came from a man aged 18 to 30 with Graves' ophthalmopathy. V and J are TRBV6-5 and TRBJ2-7; no clear D gene. Sequencing was carried out using blood. The CDR3, as DNA: TGTGCCAGCAGTTACTCGCGACAAGGCTCCTACGAGCAGTACTTC. It specifies CASSYSRQGSYEQYF.